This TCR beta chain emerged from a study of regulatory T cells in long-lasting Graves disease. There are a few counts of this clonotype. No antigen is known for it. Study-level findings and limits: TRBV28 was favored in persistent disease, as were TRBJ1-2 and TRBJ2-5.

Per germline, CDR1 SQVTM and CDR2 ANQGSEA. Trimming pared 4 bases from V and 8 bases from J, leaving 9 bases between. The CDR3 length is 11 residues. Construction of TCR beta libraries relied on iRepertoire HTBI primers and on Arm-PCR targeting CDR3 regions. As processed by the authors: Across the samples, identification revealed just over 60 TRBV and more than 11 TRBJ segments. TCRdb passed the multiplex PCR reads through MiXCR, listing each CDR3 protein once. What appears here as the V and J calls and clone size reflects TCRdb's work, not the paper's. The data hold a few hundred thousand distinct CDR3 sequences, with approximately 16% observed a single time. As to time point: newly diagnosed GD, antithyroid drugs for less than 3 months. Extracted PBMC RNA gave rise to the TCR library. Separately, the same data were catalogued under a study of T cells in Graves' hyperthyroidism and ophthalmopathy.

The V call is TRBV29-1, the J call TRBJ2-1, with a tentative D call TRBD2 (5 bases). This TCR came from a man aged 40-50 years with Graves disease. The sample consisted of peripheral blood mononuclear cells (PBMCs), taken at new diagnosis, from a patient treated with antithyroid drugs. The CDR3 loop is CSVGHGDEQFF. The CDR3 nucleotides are TGCAGCGTTGGTCACGGGGATGAGCAGTTCTTC.